The source of this T cell receptor beta chain is a study of OX40 agonist ivuxolimab in advanced cancers. Study context: At under 85% male, the cohort had a mean age of around 56 years, ranging from roughly 20 to 90. General study results and limits: Both CD4+ and CD8+ T cell populations in blood had undergone clonal expansion by week 6 at 0.1 to 3.0 mg/kg.

This CDR3 comprises 15 residues. Per germline, CDR1 SGHTA and CDR2 FQGNSA. With 1 base clipped from V and 1 base from J, the junction kept 2 bases outside the gene matches. A word on this clone: Its antigen is as yet unknown.

Repertoires were generated with immunoSEQ multiplex PCR, while TCRdb's copy carries only in-frame clones and drops some. The sample records 55,000 to 65,000 clones, over 70% being singletons. The chain employs TRBV7-2 and TRBJ2-7, with 9 bases fitting TRBD2. The specimen comprised CD4+ or CD8+ T cells sorted from blood, sampled in a trial of the OX40 agonist ivuxolimab. This receptor was obtained from an adult with an advanced solid tumor such as melanoma, head and neck, liver or kidney cancer. The CDR3 sequence: CASSLGREGSYEQYF. DNA of the CDR3: TGTGCCAGCAGCTTAGGGCGGGAGGGTTCCTACGAGCAGTACTTC.